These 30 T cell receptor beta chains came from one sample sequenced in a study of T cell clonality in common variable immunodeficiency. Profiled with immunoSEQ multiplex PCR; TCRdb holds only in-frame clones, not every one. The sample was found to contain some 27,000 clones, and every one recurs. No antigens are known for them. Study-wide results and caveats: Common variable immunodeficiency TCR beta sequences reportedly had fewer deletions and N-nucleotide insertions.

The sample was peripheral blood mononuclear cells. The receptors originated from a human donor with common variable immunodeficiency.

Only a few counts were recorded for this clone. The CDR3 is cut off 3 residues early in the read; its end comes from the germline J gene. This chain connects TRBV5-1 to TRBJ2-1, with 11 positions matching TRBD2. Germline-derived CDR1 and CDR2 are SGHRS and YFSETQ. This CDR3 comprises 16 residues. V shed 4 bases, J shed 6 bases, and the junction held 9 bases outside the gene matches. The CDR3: CASSTRLSGGVNEQFF. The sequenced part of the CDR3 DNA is TGCGCCAGCAGCACTCGCCTTAGCGGGGGGGTCAATGAG.

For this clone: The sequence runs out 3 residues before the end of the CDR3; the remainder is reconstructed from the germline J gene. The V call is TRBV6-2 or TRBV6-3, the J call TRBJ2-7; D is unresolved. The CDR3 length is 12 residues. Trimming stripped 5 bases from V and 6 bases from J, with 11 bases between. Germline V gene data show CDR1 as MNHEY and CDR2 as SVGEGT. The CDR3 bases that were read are TGTGCCAGCAGTATTTACGGTAGCGAG. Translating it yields CASSIYGSE. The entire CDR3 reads CASSIYGSEQYF.

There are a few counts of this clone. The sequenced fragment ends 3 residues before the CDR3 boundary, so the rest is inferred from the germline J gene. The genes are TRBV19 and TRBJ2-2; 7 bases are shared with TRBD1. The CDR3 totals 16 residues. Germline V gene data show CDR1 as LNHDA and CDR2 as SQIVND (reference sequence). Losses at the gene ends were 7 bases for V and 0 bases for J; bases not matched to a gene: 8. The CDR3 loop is CASTTTGTANTGELFF. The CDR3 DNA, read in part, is TGTGCCAGTACCACCACCGGGACAGCGAACACCGGGGAG.

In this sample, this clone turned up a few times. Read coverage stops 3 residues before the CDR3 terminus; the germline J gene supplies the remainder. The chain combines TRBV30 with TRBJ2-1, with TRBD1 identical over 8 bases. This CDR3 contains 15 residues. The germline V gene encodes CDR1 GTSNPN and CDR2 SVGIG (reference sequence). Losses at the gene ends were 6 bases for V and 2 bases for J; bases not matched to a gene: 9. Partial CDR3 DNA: TGTGCCTGTTCCCTACAGGGGGTCGCCTACAATGAG. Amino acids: CACSLQGVAYNE. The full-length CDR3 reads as CACSLQGVAYNEQFF.

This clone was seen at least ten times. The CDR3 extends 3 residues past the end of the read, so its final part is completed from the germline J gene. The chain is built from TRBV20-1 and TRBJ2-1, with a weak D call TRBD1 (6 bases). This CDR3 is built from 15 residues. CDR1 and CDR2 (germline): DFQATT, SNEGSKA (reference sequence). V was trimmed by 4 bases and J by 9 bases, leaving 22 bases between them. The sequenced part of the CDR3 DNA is TGCAGTGCTACCGATCTCACAGGGAAGGAGGCTGAG. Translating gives CSATDLTGKEAE. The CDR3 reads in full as CSATDLTGKEAEQFF.

The CDR3 here is CASSPRLAGASNTGELFF. The covered CDR3 bases are TGTGCCAGCTCACCCCGACTAGCGGGGGCCTCGAACACCGGGGAG. This chain joins TRBV18 and TRBJ2-2, with TRBD2 matching over 12 bases. The read falls 3 residues short of the CDR3 end, and the missing part is taken from the germline J gene. The V gene's germline CDR1 is KGHSH and CDR2 LQKENI. The CDR3 runs to 18 residues. V gave up 3 bases and J gave up 0 bases; unmatched junction bases: 5.

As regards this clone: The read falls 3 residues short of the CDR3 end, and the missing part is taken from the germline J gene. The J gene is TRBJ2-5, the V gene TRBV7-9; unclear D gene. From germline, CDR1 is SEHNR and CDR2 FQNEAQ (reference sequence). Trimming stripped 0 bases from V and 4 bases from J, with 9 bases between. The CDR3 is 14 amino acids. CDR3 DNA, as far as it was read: TGTGCCAGCAGCTTAGCGAGCCTTGCAGAGACC. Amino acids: CASSLASLAET. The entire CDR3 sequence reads CASSLASLAETQYF. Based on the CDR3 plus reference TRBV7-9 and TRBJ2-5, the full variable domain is DTGVSQNPRHKITKRGQNVTFRCDPISEHNRLYWYRQTLGQGPEFLTYFQNEAQLEKSRLLSDRFSAERPKGSFSTLEIQRTEQGDSAMYLCASSLASLAETQYFGPGTRLLVL.

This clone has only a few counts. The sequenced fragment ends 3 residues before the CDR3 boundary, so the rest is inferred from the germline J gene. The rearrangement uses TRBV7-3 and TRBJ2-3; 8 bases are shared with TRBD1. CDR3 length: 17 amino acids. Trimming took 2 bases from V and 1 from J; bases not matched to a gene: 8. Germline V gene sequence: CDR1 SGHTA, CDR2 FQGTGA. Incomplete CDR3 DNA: TGTGCCAGCAGCTTAGCTGGTTACAGGGGGGGCACAGATACG. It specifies CASSLAGYRGGTDT. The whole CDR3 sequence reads CASSLAGYRGGTDTQYF.

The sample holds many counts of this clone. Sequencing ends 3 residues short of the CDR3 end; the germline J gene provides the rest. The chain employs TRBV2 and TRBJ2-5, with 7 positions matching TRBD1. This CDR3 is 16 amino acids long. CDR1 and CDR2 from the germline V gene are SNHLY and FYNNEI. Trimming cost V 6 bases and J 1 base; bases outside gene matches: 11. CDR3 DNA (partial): TGTGCCAGCAGGCCACCATCAACAGGGGCCCAAGAGACC. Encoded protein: CASRPPSTGAQET. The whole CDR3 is CASRPPSTGAQETQYF.

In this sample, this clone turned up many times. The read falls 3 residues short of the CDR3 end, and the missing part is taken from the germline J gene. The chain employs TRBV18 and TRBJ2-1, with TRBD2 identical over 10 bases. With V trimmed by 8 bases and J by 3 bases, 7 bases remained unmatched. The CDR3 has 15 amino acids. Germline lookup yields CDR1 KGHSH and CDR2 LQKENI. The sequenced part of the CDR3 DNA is TGTGCCAGCAAAGGACTAGCGGATTTCTACAATGAG. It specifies CASKGLADFYNE. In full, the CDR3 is CASKGLADFYNEQFF. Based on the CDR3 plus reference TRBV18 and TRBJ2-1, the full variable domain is NAGVMQNPRHLVRRRGQEARLRCSPMKGHSHVYWYRQLPEEGLKFMVYLQKENIIDESGMPKERFSAEFPKEGPSILRIQQVVRGDSAAYFCASKGLADFYNEQFFGPGTRLTVL.

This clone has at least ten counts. CDR3 DNA, as far as it was read: TGCAGCGTTCACACCAGGGTACTTGGGGCTTCGGGTGAG. This gives the protein CSVHTRVLGASGE. The whole CDR3 sequence is CSVHTRVLGASGEQFF. The chain has TRBV29-1 and TRBJ2-1, with D possibly matching TRBD1 (5 bases). The read ends 3 residues before the CDR3 terminus; that terminus is restored from the germline J gene. The CDR3 consists of 16 residues. V was shortened by 5 bases and J by 9 bases, with 26 bases between the two germline ends. The V gene's germline CDR1 is SQVTM and CDR2 ANQGSEA.

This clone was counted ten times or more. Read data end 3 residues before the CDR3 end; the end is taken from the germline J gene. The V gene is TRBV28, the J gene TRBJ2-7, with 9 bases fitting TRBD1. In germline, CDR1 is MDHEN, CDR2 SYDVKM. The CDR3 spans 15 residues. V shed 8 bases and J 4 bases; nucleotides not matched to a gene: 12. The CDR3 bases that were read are TGTGCCAGCCAGTCGTTGTGGGGACAGGGTTACGAG. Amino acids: CASQSLWGQGYE. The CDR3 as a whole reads CASQSLWGQGYEQYF.

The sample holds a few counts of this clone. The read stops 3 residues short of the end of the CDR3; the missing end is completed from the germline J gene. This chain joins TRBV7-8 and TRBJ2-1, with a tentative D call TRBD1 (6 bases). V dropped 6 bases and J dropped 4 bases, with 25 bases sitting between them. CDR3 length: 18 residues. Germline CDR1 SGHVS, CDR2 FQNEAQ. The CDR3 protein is CASRSGVLGLKTYNEQFF. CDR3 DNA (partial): TGTGCCAGCAGATCAGGGGTTCTTGGTTTGAAAACTTACAATGAG.

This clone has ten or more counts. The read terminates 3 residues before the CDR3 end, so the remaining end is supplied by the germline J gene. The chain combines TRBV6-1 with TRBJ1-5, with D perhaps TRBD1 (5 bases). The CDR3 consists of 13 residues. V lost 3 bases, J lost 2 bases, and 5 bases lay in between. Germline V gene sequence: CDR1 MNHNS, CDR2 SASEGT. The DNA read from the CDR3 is TGTGCCAGCAGTGACAGGGGCAATCAGCCC. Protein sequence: CASSDRGNQP. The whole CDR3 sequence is CASSDRGNQPQHF.

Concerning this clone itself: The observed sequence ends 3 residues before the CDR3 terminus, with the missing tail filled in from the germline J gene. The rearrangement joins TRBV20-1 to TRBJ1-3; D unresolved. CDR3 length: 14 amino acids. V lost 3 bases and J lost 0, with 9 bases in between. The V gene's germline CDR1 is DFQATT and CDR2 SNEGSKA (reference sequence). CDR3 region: CSASSGSSGNTIYF. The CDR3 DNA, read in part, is TGCAGTGCTAGTTCGGGTTCCTCTGGAAACACC.

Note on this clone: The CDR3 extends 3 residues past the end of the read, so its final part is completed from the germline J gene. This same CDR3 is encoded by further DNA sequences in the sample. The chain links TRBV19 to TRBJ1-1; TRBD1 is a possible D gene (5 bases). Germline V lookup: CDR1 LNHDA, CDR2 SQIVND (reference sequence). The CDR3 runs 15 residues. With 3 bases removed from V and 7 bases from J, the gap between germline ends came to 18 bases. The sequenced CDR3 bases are TGTGCCAGTAGTATTCGGCGGGGGATCAGGGATGAA. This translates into CASSIRRGIRDE. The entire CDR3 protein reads CASSIRRGIRDEAFF.

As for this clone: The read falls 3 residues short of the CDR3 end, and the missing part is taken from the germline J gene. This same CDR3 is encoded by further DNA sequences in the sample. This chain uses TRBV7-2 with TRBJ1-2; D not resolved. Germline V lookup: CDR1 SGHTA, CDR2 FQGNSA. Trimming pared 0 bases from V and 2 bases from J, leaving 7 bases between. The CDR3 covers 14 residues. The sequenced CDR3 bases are TGTGCCAGCAGCTTAGCGTACTCAAACTATGGC. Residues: CASSLAYSNYG. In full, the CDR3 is CASSLAYSNYGYTF.

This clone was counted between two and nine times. The CDR3 here is CASSQGVAETQYF. The sequenced part of the CDR3 DNA is TGTGCCAGCTCTCAAGGGGTCGCGGAGACC. The rearrangement uses TRBV18 and TRBJ2-5; TRBD1 is a possible D gene (5 bases). The sequenced fragment ends 3 residues before the CDR3 boundary, so the rest is inferred from the germline J gene. CDR1 KGHSH and CDR2 LQKENI come from the germline V gene. This CDR3 spans 13 amino acids. V shed 6 bases and J shed 5 bases, with 13 bases lying between them.

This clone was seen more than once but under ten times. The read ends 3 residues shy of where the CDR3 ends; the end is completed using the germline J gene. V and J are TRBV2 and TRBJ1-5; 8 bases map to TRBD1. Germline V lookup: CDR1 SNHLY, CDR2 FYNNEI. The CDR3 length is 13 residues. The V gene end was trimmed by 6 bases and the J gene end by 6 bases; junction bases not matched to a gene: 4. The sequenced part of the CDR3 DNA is TGTGCCAGCAGCCAGACAGGGGCTCAGCCC. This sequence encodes CASSQTGAQP. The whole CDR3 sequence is CASSQTGAQPQHF.

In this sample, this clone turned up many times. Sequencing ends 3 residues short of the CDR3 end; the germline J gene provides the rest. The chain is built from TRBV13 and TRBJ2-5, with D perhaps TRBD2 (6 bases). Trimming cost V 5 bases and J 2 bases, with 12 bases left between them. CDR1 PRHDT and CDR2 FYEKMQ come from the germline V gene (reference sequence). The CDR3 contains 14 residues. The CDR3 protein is CASSPEGLQETQYF. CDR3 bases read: TGTGCCAGCAGCCCCGAGGGACTTCAAGAGACC.

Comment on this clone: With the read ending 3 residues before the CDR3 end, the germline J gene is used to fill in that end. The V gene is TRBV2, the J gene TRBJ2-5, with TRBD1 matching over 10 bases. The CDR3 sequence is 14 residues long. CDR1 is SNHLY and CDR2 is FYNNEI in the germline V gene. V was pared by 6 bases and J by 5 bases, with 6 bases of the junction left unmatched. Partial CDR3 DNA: TGTGCCAGCAGGGGGACAGGGGATCGGGAGACC. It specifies CASRGTGDRET. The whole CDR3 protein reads CASRGTGDRETQYF.

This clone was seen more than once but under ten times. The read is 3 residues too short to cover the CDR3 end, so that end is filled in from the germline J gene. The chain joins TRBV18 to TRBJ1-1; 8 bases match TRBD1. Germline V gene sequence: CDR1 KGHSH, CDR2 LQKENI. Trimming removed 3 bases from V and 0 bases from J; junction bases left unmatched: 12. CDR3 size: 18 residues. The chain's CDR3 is CASSPLVQGATLNTEAFF. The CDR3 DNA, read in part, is TGTGCCAGCTCACCCTTGGTTCAGGGGGCGACCCTGAACACTGAA.

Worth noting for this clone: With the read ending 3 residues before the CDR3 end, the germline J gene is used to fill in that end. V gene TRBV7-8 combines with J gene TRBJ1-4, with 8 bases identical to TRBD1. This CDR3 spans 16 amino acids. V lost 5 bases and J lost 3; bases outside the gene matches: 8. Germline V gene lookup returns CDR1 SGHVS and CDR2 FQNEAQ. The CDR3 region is CASSPSRTGPNEKLFF. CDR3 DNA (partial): TGTGCCAGCAGCCCCTCCAGGACAGGGCCTAATGAAAAA.

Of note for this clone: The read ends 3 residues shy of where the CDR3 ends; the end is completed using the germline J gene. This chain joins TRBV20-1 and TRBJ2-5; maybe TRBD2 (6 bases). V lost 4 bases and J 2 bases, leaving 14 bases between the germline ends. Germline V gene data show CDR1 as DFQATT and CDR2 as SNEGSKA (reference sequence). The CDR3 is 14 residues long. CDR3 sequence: CSAKTWGVQETQYF. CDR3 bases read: TGCAGTGCTAAGACCTGGGGGGTTCAAGAGACC.

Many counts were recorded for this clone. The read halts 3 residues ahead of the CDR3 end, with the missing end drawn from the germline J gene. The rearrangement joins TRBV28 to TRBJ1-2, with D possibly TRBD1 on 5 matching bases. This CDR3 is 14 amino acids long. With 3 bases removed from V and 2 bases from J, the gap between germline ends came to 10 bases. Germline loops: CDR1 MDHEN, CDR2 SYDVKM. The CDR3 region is CASSFPQGNYGYTF. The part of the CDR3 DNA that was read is TGTGCCAGCAGTTTTCCTCAGGGAAACTATGGC.

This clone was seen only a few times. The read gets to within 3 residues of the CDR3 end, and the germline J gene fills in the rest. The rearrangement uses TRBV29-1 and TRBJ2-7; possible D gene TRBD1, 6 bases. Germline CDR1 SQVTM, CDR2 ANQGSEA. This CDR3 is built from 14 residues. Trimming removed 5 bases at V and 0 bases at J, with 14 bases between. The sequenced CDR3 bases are TGCAGCGTTACCAGAGGGACAAACTCCTACGAG. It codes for CSVTRGTNSYE. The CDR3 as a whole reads CSVTRGTNSYEQYF.

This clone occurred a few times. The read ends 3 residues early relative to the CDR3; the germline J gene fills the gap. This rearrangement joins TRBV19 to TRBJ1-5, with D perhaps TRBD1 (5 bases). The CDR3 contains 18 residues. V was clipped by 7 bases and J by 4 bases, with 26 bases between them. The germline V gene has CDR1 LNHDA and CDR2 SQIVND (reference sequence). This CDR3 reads CASISLEPGRGTNQPQHF. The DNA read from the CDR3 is TGTGCCAGTATATCGCTAGAACCGGGACGTGGGACTAATCAGCCC. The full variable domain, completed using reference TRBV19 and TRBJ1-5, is DGGITQSPKYLFRKEGQNVTLSCEQNLNHDAMYWYRQDPGQGLRLIYYSQIVNDFQKGDIAEGYSVSREKKESFPLTVTSAQKNPTAFYLCASISLEPGRGTNQPQHFGDGTRLSIL.

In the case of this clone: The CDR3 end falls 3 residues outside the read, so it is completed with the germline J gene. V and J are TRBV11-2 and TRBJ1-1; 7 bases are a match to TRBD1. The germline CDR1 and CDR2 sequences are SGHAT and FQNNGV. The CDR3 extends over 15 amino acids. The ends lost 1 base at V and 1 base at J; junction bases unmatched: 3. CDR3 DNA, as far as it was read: TGTGCCAGCAGCTTAGGGCAGGGGGAGAACACTGAA. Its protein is CASSLGQGENTE. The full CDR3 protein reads CASSLGQGENTEAFF.

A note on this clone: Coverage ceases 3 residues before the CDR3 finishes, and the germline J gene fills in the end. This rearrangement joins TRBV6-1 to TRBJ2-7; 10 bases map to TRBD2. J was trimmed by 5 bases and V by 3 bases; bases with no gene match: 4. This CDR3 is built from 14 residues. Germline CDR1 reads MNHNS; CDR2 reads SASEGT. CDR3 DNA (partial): TGTGCCAGCAGTGAGAGCGGGGGGGCTAACGAG. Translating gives CASSESGGANE. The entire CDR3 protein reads CASSESGGANEQYF.

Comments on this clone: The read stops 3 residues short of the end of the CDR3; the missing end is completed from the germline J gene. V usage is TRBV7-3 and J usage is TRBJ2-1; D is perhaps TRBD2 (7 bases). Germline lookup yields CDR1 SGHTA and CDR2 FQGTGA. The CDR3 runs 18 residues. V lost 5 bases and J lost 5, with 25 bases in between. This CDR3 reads CASSPLKTGKGRDNEQFF. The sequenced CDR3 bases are TGTGCCAGCAGCCCACTAAAAACAGGGAAAGGGAGGGACAATGAG.